What follows describes a single T cell receptor beta chain. Its specificity is unknown. Each CDR3 protein is one row after TCRdb ran MiXCR on the 5' RACE reads. The profile shows 390,000 or so distinct CDR3 sequences, about a fifth of them singletons. This sample stems from a study of CD8 T cells in ankylosing spondylitis. General study points: Roughly eight highly homologous variants made up a TCR beta motif that seemed to typify ankylosing spondylitis blood.

V was clipped by 3 bases and J by 4 bases; unmatched bases: 3. This CDR3 has 15 residues. Germline CDR1 is KGHSH and CDR2 is LQKENI. Sequencing was done on a sample of blood, either unsorted or a sorted T cell fraction (not recorded which). This chain links TRBV18 with TRBJ2-2; TRBD1 aligns across 9 bases. This sequence was found in a male donor with ankylosing spondylitis. CDR3 bases: TGTGCCAGCTCACCCGGGACAGGGCCCACCGGGGAGCTGTTTTTT. Translated, it gives CASSPGTGPTGELFF.